These 11 T cell receptor beta chains came from one sample sequenced in a study of shared clonotypes between healthy human individuals. Terminally differentiated effector memory CD45RA+ cells were left out of the naive CD8 fraction, which was CD45RO-negative and positively selected for CCR7. Clones were read by immunoSEQ multiplex PCR, and TCRdb kept only the in-frame ones, dropping some. The profile shows 1.5 million to 2.5 million clones, approximately 94% of them singletons. The sample comprised naive CD8+ T cells sorted from blood. All receptors derive from a man aged 18 to 29 in good health.

This chain connects TRBV13 to TRBJ1-1; no definite D call. Germline CDR1 reads PRHDT; CDR2 reads FYEKMQ (reference sequence). V lost 5 bases to trimming and J lost 1 base, with 14 bases between them. This CDR3 is 15 amino acids long. The CDR3: CASSPPDRANTEAFF. CDR3 in DNA: TGTGCCAGCAGCCCCCCCGATAGGGCGAACACTGAAGCTTTCTTT.

The chain recombines TRBV13 with TRBJ1-2; TRBD1 agrees at 7 bases. The CDR3 loop spans 14 amino acids. V lost 5 bases, J lost 5 bases, and 8 bases stayed unmatched. Germline lookup yields CDR1 PRHDT and CDR2 FYEKMQ (reference sequence). CDR3: CASSEGTVSYGYTF. The DNA of the CDR3 is TGTGCCAGCAGCGAGGGGACAGTCTCTTATGGCTACACCTTC.

CDR3 DNA: TGTGCCAGCAGCTTTAGGAGCCAGCCCAATGAGCAGTTCTTC. It translates to CASSFRSQPNEQFF. V gene TRBV11-3 combines with J gene TRBJ2-1; no definite D call. The CDR3 spans 14 residues. Trimming removed 3 bases from V and 6 bases from J, with 12 bases in between. Germline V CDR1 and CDR2: SGHNT, YENEEA.

This chain joins TRBV7-9 and TRBJ2-5; D might be TRBD2 (6 bases). With 2 bases removed from V and 4 bases from J, the gap between germline ends came to 14 bases. Germline lookup yields CDR1 SEHNR and CDR2 FQNEAQ (reference sequence). The CDR3 loop spans 15 amino acids. The CDR3 sequence: CASSLSGGLRETQYF. Written as DNA, the CDR3 is TGTGCCAGCAGCTTATCTGGGGGACTGAGAGAGACCCAGTACTTC.

Points on this clone: Additional DNA sequences in this sample encode the identical CDR3. V gene TRBV4-1 combines with J gene TRBJ2-7; TRBD2 is a possible D gene (5 bases). This CDR3 contains 14 residues. Trimming cost V 1 base and J 3 bases, with 10 bases left between them. CDR1 and CDR2 from the germline V gene are MGHRA and YSYEKL. Written as DNA, the CDR3 is TGCGCCAGCAGCCAAGTCAATCGGGACTACGAGCAGTACTTC. This sequence encodes CASSQVNRDYEQYF.

V usage is TRBV5-1 and J usage is TRBJ2-2; 10 bases fit TRBD1. This CDR3 has 17 residues. Germline CDR1 and CDR2: SGHRS and YFSETQ. J lost 4 bases, V lost 0 bases, and 6 bases had no gene match. The CDR3 region has the DNA TGCGCCAGCAGCTTGGCCCCGACAGGGGGCTCCACCGGGGAGCTGTTTTTT. This translates into CASSLAPTGGSTGELFF.

CDR3 in DNA: TGCGCCAGCAGCCATCGCCAGGAGGGGGGATCCTACGAGCAGTACTTC. It codes for CASSHRQEGGSYEQYF. The chain employs TRBV4-1 and TRBJ2-7; D may correspond to TRBD1 or TRBD2 (6 bases each). The CDR3 loop spans 16 amino acids. In germline, CDR1 is MGHRA, CDR2 YSYEKL. V lost 3 bases and J 1 base, leaving 16 bases between the germline ends.

The chain recombines TRBV7-9 with TRBJ2-7; D gene unclear. Germline V lookup: CDR1 SEHNR, CDR2 FQNEAQ (reference sequence). CDR3 length equals 12 residues. Deletions cut 8 bases from V and 2 bases from J, with 10 bases between. In DNA form, the CDR3 reads TGTGCCAGCGCACTCGAAACCTACGAGCAGTACTTC. It yields the protein CASALETYEQYF.

The chain couples TRBV9 to TRBJ1-2; D possibly corresponds to TRBD1 (6 bases). CDR3 size: 15 residues. The V gene's germline CDR1 is SGDLS and CDR2 YYNGEE. V was pared by 3 bases and J by 4 bases, with 16 bases between. The CDR3 coding sequence is TGTGCCAGCAGCGCCATAAATCAGGGGATCTATGGCTACACCTTC. This encodes CASSAINQGIYGYTF.

This chain uses TRBV2 with TRBJ2-7; TRBD1 might be the D (5 bases). Trimming removed 0 bases from V and 3 bases from J, with 12 bases in between. This CDR3 comprises 15 residues. Germline V CDR1 and CDR2: SNHLY, FYNNEI. The CDR3 region is CASSEAGVRDYEQYF. Written as DNA, the CDR3 is TGTGCCAGCAGTGAAGCGGGTGTCAGGGACTACGAGCAGTACTTC.

This clone has a single count. The V and J genes are TRBV7-8 and TRBJ1-1, with 8 bases identical to TRBD1. J gave up 6 bases and V 4 bases, and 7 bases lay outside the gene matches. Per the germline V gene, CDR1 is SGHVS and CDR2 is FQNEAQ. The CDR3 covers 14 residues. CDR3 DNA sequence: TGTGCCAGCAGCTACGGGACAGGTGATGCTGAAGCTTTCTTT. Translation gives CASSYGTGDAEAFF.